The 17 T cell receptor beta chains below were found in one sample sequenced in a study of shared clonotypes between healthy human individuals. TCRdb's copy holds only in-frame clones and misses some; the assay was immunoSEQ multiplex PCR. Among approximately 350,000 clones, about 74% were seen once, and the ten largest hold 10%. Sequencing input: memory CD4+ T cells sorted from blood. As to subset: CD45RA-negative fraction. These receptor sequences come from a man in his thirties or forties in good health.

The rearrangement links TRBV19 to TRBJ2-4, with D unclear. Germline loops: CDR1 LNHDA, CDR2 SQIVND (reference sequence). Trimming pared 6 bases from V and 1 base from J, leaving 16 bases between. The CDR3 spans 16 residues. DNA for the CDR3: TGTGCCAGTAGGCCTAGAGAACCGCGGGCCAAAAACATTCAGTACTTC. It translates to CASRPREPRAKNIQYF.

As for this clone: At the DNA level, this CDR3 is encoded by other sequences in the same sample as well. The chain has TRBV5-1 and TRBJ1-2; D is unclear. The CDR3 has 13 residues. Trimming removed 4 bases from V and 7 bases from J, with 14 bases in between. CDR1 and CDR2 from the germline V gene are SGHRS and YFSETQ. The CDR3 spells CASSINQGSGYTF. The DNA of the CDR3 is TGCGCCAGCAGCATTAATCAAGGTTCTGGCTACACCTTC.

The chain links TRBV2 to TRBJ1-2; a possible D gene is TRBD1 (5 bases). CDR3 size: 13 residues. Germline V gene sequence: CDR1 SNHLY, CDR2 FYNNEI. Trimming pared 7 bases from V and 4 bases from J, leaving 13 bases between. The CDR3 reads CASTRRDGYGYTF. The CDR3, as DNA: TGTGCCAGCACGCGGAGGGACGGCTATGGCTACACCTTC.

CDR3 loop: CASSAAGLAGGRSSYEQYF. CDR3 nucleotide sequence: TGTGCCAGCAGTGCGGCGGGACTAGCGGGAGGCCGTAGCTCCTACGAGCAGTACTTC. This sequence joins TRBV28 and TRBJ2-7; 15 bases match TRBD2. This CDR3 has 19 amino acids. After removal of 5 bases from V and 0 bases from J, the junction contained 11 bases not matched to a gene. Germline loops: CDR1 MDHEN, CDR2 SYDVKM.

V is TRBV9 and J is TRBJ2-7, with a weak D call TRBD2 (5 bases). Germline lookup yields CDR1 SGDLS and CDR2 YYNGEE. The V and J ends lost 0 bases and 4 bases respectively, with 8 bases between them. This CDR3 comprises 13 residues. DNA for the CDR3: TGTGCCAGCAGCGTAGGAGGGAGATACGAGCAGTACTTC. This sequence encodes CASSVGGRYEQYF.

The J gene is TRBJ2-7, the V gene TRBV27; 7 nucleotides line up with TRBD2. V lost 6 bases, J lost 5 bases, and 10 bases stayed unmatched. Germline CDR1 reads MNHEY; CDR2 reads SMNVEV (reference sequence). This CDR3 contains 14 residues. The DNA of the CDR3 is TGTGCCAGCAGCGTAAGGACGGGAGGTCACGAGCAGTACTTC. It is translated as CASSVRTGGHEQYF.

This clone was recorded a few times. The J gene is TRBJ2-2, the V gene TRBV7-9; D is possibly TRBD1 or TRBD2 (5 bases each). The CDR3 sequence is 16 residues long. Germline V lookup: CDR1 SEHNR, CDR2 FQNEAQ (reference sequence). V lost 4 bases and J lost 3, with 15 bases in between. CDR3 coding DNA: TGTGCCAGCAGCTCCCCCCAGCGGACATACACCGGGGAGCTGTTTTTT. It specifies CASSSPQRTYTGELFF.

This chain uses TRBV5-8 with TRBJ2-5; TRBD1 might be the D (6 bases). The CDR3 is 13 amino acids. V gave up 5 bases and J gave up 3 bases, with 11 bases separating them. Germline CDR1 and CDR2: SGHTS and YDEGEE. The DNA of the CDR3 is TGTGCCAGCAGTCGTGGGACAAAAGAGACCCAGTACTTC. The encoded protein is CASSRGTKETQYF. The entire variable domain, with the rest obtained from reference TRBV5-8 and TRBJ2-5, is as follows: EAGVTQSPTHLIKTRGQQATLRCSPISGHTSVYWYQQALGLGLQFLLWYDEGEERNRGNFPPRFSGRQFPNYSSELNVNALELEDSALYLCASSRGTKETQYFGPGTRLLVL.

This chain links TRBV5-4 with TRBJ2-7; 7 nucleotides line up with TRBD2. V gave up 4 bases and J gave up 0 bases; unmatched junction bases: 16. The length of the CDR3 is 18 residues. From germline, CDR1 is SGHNT and CDR2 YYREEE (reference sequence). The CDR3 region has the DNA TGTGCCAGCAGCACAAAAGGAGGAGGGCGGGGGAGCTCCTACGAGCAGTACTTC. It yields the protein CASSTKGGGRGSSYEQYF.

This chain joins TRBV5-1 and TRBJ2-1; 15 bases fit TRBD2. CDR1 SGHRS and CDR2 YFSETQ come from the germline V gene. After removal of 0 bases from V and 7 bases from J, the junction contained 8 bases not matched to a gene. The length of the CDR3 is 18 residues. The DNA of the CDR3 is TGCGCCAGCAGCTTGGAAGGGACTAGCGGGAGGAATGGTAATGAGCAGTTCTTC. This gives the protein CASSLEGTSGRNGNEQFF.

The chain uses TRBV30 and TRBJ1-1, with D possibly being TRBD1 (5 bases). The germline V gene has CDR1 GTSNPN and CDR2 SVGIG (reference sequence). The germline V and J ends were trimmed by 6 bases and 1 base, with 9 bases remaining between them. The CDR3 extends over 12 amino acids. The CDR3 DNA reads as TGTGCCTGCCTCGGGGGGAACACTGAAGCTTTCTTT. Residues: CACLGGNTEAFF.

The V and J genes are TRBV19 and TRBJ1-3, with a weak D call TRBD1 (5 bases). Trimming shortened V by 9 bases and J by 7 bases, and 10 bases separated the two germline ends. Germline CDR1 is LNHDA and CDR2 is SQIVND (reference sequence). The CDR3 is made up of 11 amino acids. This CDR3 is CASRQMNTIYF. The CDR3 DNA reads TGTGCCAGCCGACAGATGAACACCATATATTTT.

Here the CDR3 reads CASSRSAAESQETQYF. DNA for the CDR3: TGTGCCAGCAGTAGGAGCGCGGCAGAGAGCCAAGAGACCCAGTACTTC. V is TRBV5-5 and J is TRBJ2-5, with D unclear. The CDR3 loop spans 16 amino acids. The germline V gene has CDR1 SGHKS and CDR2 YYEKEE (reference sequence). V lost 5 bases and J lost 1, with 18 bases in between.

The chain's CDR3 is CASSLSTGQGAVEQYF. CDR3 DNA sequence: TGCGCCAGCAGCTTGTCTACTGGACAGGGGGCAGTCGAGCAGTACTTC. The V gene is TRBV5-1, the J gene TRBJ2-7; the match to TRBD1 covers 11 bases. V gave up 1 base and J gave up 6 bases; unmatched junction bases: 9. The CDR3 is made up of 16 amino acids. Per the germline V gene, CDR1 is SGHRS and CDR2 is YFSETQ.

This clone was observed once. The gene calls are TRBV30 and TRBJ2-2, with TRBD2 as a possible D gene (6 bases). CDR3 size: 14 residues. The V end was cut by 4 bases, the J end by 8 bases, with 17 bases between. CDR1 is GTSNPN, CDR2 SVGIG, per germline (reference sequence). In nucleotides, the CDR3 is TGTGCCTGGAATAAACAGGTCCGGGGGGGGGAGCTGTTTTTT. Translating gives CAWNKQVRGGELFF.

A few counts support this clone. The junction does not match germline at one end; this may be a read error. The chain is built from TRBV6-5 and TRBJ2-7; no firm D call. CDR3 length: 11 amino acids. CDR1 MNHEY and CDR2 SVGAGI come from the germline V gene. CDR3 protein: CASSYSDEQYF. As DNA, the CDR3 is TGTGCCAGCAGTTACTCCGACGAGCAGTACTTC.

Concerning this clone: The same CDR3 can be traced to other DNA sequences in this sample. CDR3 amino acids: CASSLRGHEQYF. The CDR3 DNA reads TGTGCCAGCAGCTTGCGGGGCCACGAGCAGTACTTC. J is TRBJ2-7 and V is TRBV5-6; tentatively, D is TRBD1 or TRBD2 (5 bases each). Germline CDR1 is SGHDT and CDR2 is YYEEEE. The length of the CDR3 is 12 residues. V was pared by 1 base and J by 5 bases, with 7 bases between.